The clone carrying this TCR beta chain was seen a handful of times. What it recognizes is unknown. Sample time point: pre-sensitization, week 0. Stated treatment: therapeutic diphenylcyclopropenone sensitization with weekly scalp DPC. Only after blood had been drawn was each patch test applied. These data belong to a study of human T cells and chemical hapten exposure. The overall study: Recorded diagnoses among the mostly female patients were alopecia areata, totalis or universalis. Study findings and constraints: Patch test score rose with PT1 expanded TCRs, significant at 8, 16, 32, not 4.

Each CDR3 protein is one row after TCRdb ran MiXCR on the RACE reads. The repertoire includes more than 250,000 distinct CDR3 sequences, approximately 8.6% of them detected once, and approximately 2.2% sits in the top ten. The CDR3 has 15 residues. Trimming left V 0 bases short and J 0 bases short, with 10 bases between. Germline V lookup: CDR1 SGHRS, CDR2 YFSETQ. The chain is built from TRBV5-1 and TRBJ2-7; D is possibly TRBD1 (6 bases). The sequence came from a woman aged 40 to 55 with alopecia areata. Some clones in this sample may be carry-over from other donors' samples. Sample: whole blood, taken in connection with sensitization to the hapten diphenylcyclopropenone (DPC). The CDR3: CASSLDGTSSYEQYF. CDR3 bases: TGCGCCAGCAGCTTGGACGGGACATCCTCCTACGAGCAGTACTTC.